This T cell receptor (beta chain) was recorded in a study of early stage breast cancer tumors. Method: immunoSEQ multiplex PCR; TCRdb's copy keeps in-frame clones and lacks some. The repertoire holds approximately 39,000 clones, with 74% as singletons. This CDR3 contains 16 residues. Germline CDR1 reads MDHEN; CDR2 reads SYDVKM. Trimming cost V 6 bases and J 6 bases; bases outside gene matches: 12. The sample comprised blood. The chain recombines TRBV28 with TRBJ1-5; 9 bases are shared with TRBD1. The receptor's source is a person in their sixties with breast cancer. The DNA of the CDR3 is TGTGCCAGCAGCAAGGCAGGGGGACAGGGCCTTCAGCCCCAGCATTTT. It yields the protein CASSKAGGQGLQPQHF.